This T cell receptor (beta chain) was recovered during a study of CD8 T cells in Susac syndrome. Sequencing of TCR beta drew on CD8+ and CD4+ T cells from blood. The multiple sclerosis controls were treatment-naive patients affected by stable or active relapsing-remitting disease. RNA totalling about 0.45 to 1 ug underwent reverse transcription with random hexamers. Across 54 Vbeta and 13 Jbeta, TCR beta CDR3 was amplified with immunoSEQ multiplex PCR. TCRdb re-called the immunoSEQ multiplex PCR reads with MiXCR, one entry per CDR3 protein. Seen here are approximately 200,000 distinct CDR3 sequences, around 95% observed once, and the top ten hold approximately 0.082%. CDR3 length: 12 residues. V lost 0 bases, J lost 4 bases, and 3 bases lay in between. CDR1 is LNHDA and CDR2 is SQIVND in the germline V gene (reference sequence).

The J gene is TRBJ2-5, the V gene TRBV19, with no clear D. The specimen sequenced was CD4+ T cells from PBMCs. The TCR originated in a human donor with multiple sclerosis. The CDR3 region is CASSIDRETQYF. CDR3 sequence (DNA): TGTGCCAGTAGTATAGATCGAGAGACCCAGTACTTC.